This TCR beta chain was captured by sequencing in a study of T-cell memory formation after mild COVID-19 (dated by TCRdb to the early 2020s). Looking at the study overall: Most TCR sequence clusters were specific to one of the two donors. Longitudinal TCRalpha and TCRbeta repertoire sequencing tracked T-cell clones expanding and contracting after mild COVID-19 in two donors. The cohort comprised two young, previously healthy adult volunteers, one female and one male.

The CDR1 and CDR2 encoded by the germline V gene (reference sequence) are LGHDT and YNNKEL. Its CDR3 holds 17 amino acids, cysteine through phenylalanine. The DNA shown is the 51-base CDR3, in frame from base 1. At the junction V is shortened by 1 base and J by 2 bases, with 16 bases in between. Beyond this particular receptor, the publication reports: The study covered only two mild cases, and larger cohorts including severe cases with pre-infection samples were considered necessary. Some responding clones were found in pre-infection memory, which suggests that pre-existing cross-reactive memory T cells took part in the SARS-CoV-2 response. Clones contracting from day 15 to 85 had balanced CD4/CD8 phenotypes, while a second wave expanding from day 15 to 37 was biased towards CD4+. The second-wave clones that peaked on day 37 were not confirmed to be SARS-CoV-2 specific. Contracting CD4+ clones were located mainly in the CM and EM memory subsets, whereas CD8+ clones were found to be enriched in EMRA.

Ficoll-Paque density gradient centrifugation was the method used to isolate PBMCs. The sequencing machine was an Illumina NovaSeq 6000. cDNA libraries for TCRalpha and TCRbeta were prepared by 5'RACE using constant-segment primers, with sample barcodes and unique molecular identifiers added. RNA was extracted from every sample with Trizol reagent. Amplification of the libraries took two PCR steps, and the second step added a second sample barcode plus Illumina TruSeq adapters. The libraries were sequenced on an Illumina NovaSeq using 2 x 150 bp paired-end reads. Per the source publication's procedure: With migec v1.2.7, reads were demultiplexed and then collapsed into UMI-guided consensus sequences. Using mixcr v2.1.11, the UMI consensuses were aligned to TRA and TRB V and J templates and assembled into clonotypes. Expanded or contracted clonotypes were those called significant by both edgeR and NoisET, with noise models trained on biological replicates. For edgeR calls, the cutoffs were a false discovery rate-adjusted p below 0.01 and a log2 fold-change threshold of 1. PCA with hierarchical clustering of max-normalized trajectories of the 1000 most abundant clonotypes was used as exploratory dynamics analysis. The CD4 or CD8 phenotype of responding clones was assigned using the separately sequenced CD4+ and CD8+ repertoires. TCRdb reworked the public reads: Q25 trimming with fastp, MiXCR clone assembly, productive beta chains retained. CDR3 protein duplicates are merged, each entry listing the most common genes and DNA. TCRdb, not the authors, supplied the V and J calls. A total of some 310,000 distinct CDR3 sequences appear in this sample, 20% to 25% of them only once. The ten biggest clones cover around 23% of the sample.

This clonotype was picked up a small number of times. It lacks a known antigen. The input lacks base qualities; no much larger clone sits a single base away. The sequenced material came from PBMCs or a T cell subset sorted from them (not recorded which). This receptor was identified in a man in his late teens or twenties who had mild COVID-19 (a few samples of this study predate the infection). The sample titles of this study are shuffled in the database, so cell type and time point are left out; the donor was told from shared clones. The rearrangement combines TRBV3-1 with TRBJ2-3, with the D gene not clear enough to name. The sequenced DNA: TGTGCCAGCAGCCAAGTCACGGCAGGCCGTGACACAGATACGCAGTATTTT. This is translated as CASSQVTAGRDTDTQYF.